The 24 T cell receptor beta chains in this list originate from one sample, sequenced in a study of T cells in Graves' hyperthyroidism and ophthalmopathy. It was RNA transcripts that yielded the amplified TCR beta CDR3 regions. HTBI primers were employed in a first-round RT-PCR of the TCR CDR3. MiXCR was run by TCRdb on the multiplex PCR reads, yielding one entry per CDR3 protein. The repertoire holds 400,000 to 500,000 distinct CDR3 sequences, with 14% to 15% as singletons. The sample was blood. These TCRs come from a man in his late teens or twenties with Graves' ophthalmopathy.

In nucleotides, the CDR3 is TGCAGTGCTAGACTCCCCCCTGCCGGGGAGCTGTTTTTT. It translates to CSARLPPAGELFF. The rearrangement uses TRBV20-1 and TRBJ2-2; no clear D. This CDR3 is built from 13 residues. V lost 2 bases and J lost 6, with 10 bases in between. The germline gives CDR1 DFQATT, CDR2 SNEGSKA (reference sequence).

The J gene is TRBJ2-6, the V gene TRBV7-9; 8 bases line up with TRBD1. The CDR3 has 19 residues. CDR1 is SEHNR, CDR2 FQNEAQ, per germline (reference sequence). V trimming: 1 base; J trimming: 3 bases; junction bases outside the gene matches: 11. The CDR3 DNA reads TGTGCCAGCAGCTTAGGCGAGGAGACAGGGGTGTATGGGGCCAACGTCCTGACTTTC. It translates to CASSLGEETGVYGANVLTF.

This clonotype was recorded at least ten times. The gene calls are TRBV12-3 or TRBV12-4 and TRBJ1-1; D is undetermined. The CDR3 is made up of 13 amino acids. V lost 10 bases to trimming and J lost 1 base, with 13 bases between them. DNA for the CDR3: TGTGCCACCTTGGGATCCGCGAACACTGAAGCTTTCTTT. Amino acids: CATLGSANTEAFF.

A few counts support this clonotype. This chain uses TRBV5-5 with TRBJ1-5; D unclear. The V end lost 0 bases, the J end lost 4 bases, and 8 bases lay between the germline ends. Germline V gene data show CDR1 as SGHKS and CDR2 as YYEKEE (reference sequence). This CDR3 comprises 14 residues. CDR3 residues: CASSLEWGNQPQHF. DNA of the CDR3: TGTGCCAGCAGCTTGGAATGGGGAAATCAGCCCCAGCATTTT.

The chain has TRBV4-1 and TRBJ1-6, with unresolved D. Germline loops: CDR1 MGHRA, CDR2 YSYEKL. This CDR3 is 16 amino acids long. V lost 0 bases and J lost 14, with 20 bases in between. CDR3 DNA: TGCGCCAGCAGCCAAGATCTTCACACACCTTCCCGGTCCCTCCACTTT. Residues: CASSQDLHTPSRSLHF.

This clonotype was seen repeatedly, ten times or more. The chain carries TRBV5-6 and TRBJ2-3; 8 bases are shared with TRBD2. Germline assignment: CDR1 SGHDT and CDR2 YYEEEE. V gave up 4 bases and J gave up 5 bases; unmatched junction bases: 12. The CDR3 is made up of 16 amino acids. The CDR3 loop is CASSGGLASILDTQYF. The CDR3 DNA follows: TGTGCCAGCAGCGGTGGACTAGCCTCCATCTTAGATACGCAGTATTTT.

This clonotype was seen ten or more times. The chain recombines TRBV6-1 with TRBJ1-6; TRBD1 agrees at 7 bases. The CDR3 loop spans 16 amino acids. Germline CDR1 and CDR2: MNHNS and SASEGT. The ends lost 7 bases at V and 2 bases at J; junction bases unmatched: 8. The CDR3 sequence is CASNTGEVAYNSPLHF. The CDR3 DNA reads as TGTGCCAGCAATACAGGGGAAGTTGCCTATAATTCACCCCTCCACTTT.

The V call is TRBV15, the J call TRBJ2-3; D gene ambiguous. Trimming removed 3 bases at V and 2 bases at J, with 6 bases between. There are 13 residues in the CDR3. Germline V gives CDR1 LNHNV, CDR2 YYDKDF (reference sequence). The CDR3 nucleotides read TGTGCCACCAGCAGGTATTTCACAGATACGCAGTATTTT. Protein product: CATSRYFTDTQYF. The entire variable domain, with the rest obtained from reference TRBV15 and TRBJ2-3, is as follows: DAMVIQNPRYQVTQFGKPVTLSCSQTLNHNVMYWYQQKSSQAPKLLFHYYDKDFNNEADTPDNFQSRRPNTSFCFLDIRSPGLGDTAMYLCATSRYFTDTQYFGPGTRLTVL.

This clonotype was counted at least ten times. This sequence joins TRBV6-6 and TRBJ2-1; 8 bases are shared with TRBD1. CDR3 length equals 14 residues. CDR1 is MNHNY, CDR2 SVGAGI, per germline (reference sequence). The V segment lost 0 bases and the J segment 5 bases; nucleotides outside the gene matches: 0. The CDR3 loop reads CASSYSTGDNEQFF. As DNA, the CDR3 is TGTGCCAGCAGTTACTCGACAGGGGACAATGAGCAGTTCTTC.

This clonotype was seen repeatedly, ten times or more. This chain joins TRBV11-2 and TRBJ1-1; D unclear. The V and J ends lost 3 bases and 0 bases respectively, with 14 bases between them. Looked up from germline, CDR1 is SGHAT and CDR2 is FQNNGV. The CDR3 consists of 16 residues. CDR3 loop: CASSFKGFTLNTEAFF. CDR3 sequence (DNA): TGTGCCAGCAGCTTCAAAGGGTTTACCCTGAACACTGAAGCTTTCTTT.

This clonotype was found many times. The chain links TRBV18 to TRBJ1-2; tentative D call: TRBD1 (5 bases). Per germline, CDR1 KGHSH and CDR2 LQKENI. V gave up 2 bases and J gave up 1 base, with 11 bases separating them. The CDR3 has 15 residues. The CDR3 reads CASSPGGALNYGYTF. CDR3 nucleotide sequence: TGTGCCAGCTCACCAGGGGGAGCCCTTAACTATGGCTACACCTTC.

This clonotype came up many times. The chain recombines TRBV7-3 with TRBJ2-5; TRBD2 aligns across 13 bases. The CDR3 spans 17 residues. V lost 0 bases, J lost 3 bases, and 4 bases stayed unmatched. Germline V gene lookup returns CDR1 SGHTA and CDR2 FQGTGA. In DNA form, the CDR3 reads TGTGCCAGCAGCTTAACGGGACTAGCGGGAAGTAAAGAGACCCAGTACTTC. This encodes CASSLTGLAGSKETQYF.

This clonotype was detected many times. CDR3 protein: CSARRGLAPDTQYF. The CDR3 DNA is TGCAGTGCTAGACGAGGACTAGCTCCAGATACGCAGTATTTT. The rearrangement links TRBV20-1 to TRBJ2-3; 8 bases are a match to TRBD2. The CDR3 has 14 amino acids. Trimming cost V 2 bases and J 4 bases; bases outside gene matches: 5. Germline V lookup: CDR1 DFQATT, CDR2 SNEGSKA (reference sequence).

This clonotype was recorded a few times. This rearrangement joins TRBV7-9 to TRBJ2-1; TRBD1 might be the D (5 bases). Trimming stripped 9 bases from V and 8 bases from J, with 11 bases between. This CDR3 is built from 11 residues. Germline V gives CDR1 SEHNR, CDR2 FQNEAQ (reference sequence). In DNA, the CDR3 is TGTGCCAGGGGGCAATCCGATGAGCAGTTCTTC. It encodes CARGQSDEQFF.

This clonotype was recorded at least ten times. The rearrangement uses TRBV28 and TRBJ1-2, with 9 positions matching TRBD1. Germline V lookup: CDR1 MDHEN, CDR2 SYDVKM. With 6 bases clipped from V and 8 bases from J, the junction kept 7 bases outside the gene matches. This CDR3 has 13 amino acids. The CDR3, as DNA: TGTGCCAGCAGACGAACAGGGGGCCGGGGCTACACCTTC. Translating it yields CASRRTGGRGYTF.

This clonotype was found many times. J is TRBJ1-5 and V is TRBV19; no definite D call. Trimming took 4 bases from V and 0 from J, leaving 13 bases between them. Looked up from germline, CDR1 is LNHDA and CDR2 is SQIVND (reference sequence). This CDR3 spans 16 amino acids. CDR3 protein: CASSTDAGFSNQPQHF. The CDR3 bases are TGTGCCAGTAGTACAGACGCGGGGTTTAGCAATCAGCCCCAGCATTTT.

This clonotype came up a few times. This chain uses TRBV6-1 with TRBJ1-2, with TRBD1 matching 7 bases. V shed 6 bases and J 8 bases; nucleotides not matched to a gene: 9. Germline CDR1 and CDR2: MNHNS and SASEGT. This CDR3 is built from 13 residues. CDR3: CASRTGAAGGYTF. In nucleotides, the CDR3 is TGTGCCAGCAGAACAGGGGCGGCGGGGGGCTACACCTTC.

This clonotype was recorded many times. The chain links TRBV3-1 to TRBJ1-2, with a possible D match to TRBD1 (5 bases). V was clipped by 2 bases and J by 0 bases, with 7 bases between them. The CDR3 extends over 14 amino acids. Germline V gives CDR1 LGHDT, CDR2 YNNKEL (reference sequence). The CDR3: CASSQQGTNYGYTF. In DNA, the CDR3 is TGTGCCAGCAGCCAACAGGGTACTAACTATGGCTACACCTTC.

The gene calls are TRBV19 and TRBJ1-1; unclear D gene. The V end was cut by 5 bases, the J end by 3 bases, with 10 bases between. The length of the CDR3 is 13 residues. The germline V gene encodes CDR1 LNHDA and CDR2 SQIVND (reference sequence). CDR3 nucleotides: TGTGCCAGTAGTGCGCAGAGGGACACTGAAGCTTTCTTT. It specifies CASSAQRDTEAFF.

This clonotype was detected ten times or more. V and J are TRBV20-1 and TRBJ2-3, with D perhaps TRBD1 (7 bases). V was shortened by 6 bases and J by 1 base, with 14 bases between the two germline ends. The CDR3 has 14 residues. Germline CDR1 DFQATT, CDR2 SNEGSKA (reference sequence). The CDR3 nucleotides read TGCAGTGCAGAGGGGGCTAGCGGCACAGATACGCAGTATTTT. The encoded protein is CSAEGASGTDTQYF.

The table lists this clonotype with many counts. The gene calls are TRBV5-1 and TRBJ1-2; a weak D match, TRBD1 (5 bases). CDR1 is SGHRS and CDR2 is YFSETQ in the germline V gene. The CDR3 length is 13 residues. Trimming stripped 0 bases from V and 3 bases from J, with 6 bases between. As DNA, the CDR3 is TGCGCCAGCAGCTTGGTAGGGGACTATGGCTACACCTTC. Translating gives CASSLVGDYGYTF.

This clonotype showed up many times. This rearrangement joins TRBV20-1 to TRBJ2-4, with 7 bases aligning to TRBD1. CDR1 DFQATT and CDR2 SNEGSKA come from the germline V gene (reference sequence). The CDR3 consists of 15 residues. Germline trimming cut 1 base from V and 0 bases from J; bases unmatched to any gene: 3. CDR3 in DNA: TGCAGTGCTAGAGGACAGGGAATAGCCAAAAACATTCAGTACTTC. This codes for CSARGQGIAKNIQYF.

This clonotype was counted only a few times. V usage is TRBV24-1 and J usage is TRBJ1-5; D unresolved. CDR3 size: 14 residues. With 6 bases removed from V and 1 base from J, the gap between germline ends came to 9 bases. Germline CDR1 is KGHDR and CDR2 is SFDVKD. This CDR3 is CATSRSGSNQPQHF. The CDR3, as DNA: TGTGCCACCAGTCGATCCGGGAGCAATCAGCCCCAGCATTTT.

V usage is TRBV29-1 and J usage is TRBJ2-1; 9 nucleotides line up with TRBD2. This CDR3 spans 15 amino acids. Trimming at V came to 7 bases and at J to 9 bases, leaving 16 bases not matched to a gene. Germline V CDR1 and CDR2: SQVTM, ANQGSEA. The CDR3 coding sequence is TGCAGCGCCCCTGGGGCGGGAGGGCAGGGTATTGAGCAGTTCTTC. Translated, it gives CSAPGAGGQGIEQFF.